Listed below are T cell receptor beta chains from one sample, sequenced in a study of blood T cell repertoires in COVID-19. Profiling relied on immunoSEQ multiplex PCR, and the TCRdb table lists in-frame clones only, not all of them. The sample includes 380,000 or so clones, approximately 85% of them seen just once. The material sequenced was PBMCs or T cells enriched from blood (not recorded which). These TCRs come from a woman in her thirties or forties with acute COVID-19. Both conserved end residues are part of each CDR3. A D gene is named only where the DNA matches it firmly. Clone size is stated in some rows and not others, as once, few, many or a class when expanded.

NA TRBJ1-4 NA TRBV7-2 TGTGCCAGCAGCTCCCGCAGCGGGGAGGGCGGGGAAAAACTGTTTTTT CASSSRSGEGGEKLFF
TRBD1 TRBJ2-7 NA TRBV7-9 TGTGCCAGCAGCGCGTACCGGGACAGACTCTACGAGCAGTACTTC CASSAYRDRLYEQYF
NA TRBJ1-1 once TRBV12-3/TRBV12-4 TGTGCCAGCAGTTTAGTGGTGGCAGGGAACGCTTTCTTT CASSLVVAGNAFF
NA TRBJ1-4 once TRBV3-1/TRBV3-2 TGTGTCAGCAGCGACATGACACTTAATGAAAAACTGTTTTTT CVSSDMTLNEKLFF
TRBD1 TRBJ2-3 NA TRBV11-2 TGTGCCAGCAGCTTAACTAGCCGGACAGGGGGACAGGATACGCAGTATTTT CASSLTSRTGGQDTQYF
NA TRBJ1-1 NA TRBV29-1 TGCAGCGCCGCGGACTCCTGGATAACTGAAGCTTTCTTT CSAADSWITEAFF
NA TRBJ1-1 NA TRBV5-1 TGCGCCAGCAGCGAGCAGGGACTAGGCACTGAAGCTTTCTTT CASSEQGLGTEAFF
NA TRBJ2-1 NA TRBV5-6 TGTGCCAGCAGCTTGGGACTAGACACTTACAATGAGCAGTTCTTC CASSLGLDTYNEQFF
TRBD1 TRBJ1-4 NA TRBV5-1 TGCGCCAGCAGCCCCTCGGGACAGGAGTATGAAAAACTGTTTTTT CASSPSGQEYEKLFF
NA TRBJ1-2 NA TRBV5-4 TGTGCCAGCAGCTTGGGGCTAGCTGAATATGGCTACACCTTC CASSLGLAEYGYTF
NA TRBJ2-7 NA TRBV5-1 TGCGCCAGCAGCCCCGAAGCGGGGACAACCTACGAGCAGTACTTC CASSPEAGTTYEQYF
TRBD1 TRBJ1-3 NA TRBV2 TGTGCCAGCCAGGACAGGGGAGGTGGAAACACCATATATTTT CASQDRGGGNTIYF
NA TRBJ1-1 NA TRBV15 TGTGCCACCAGCAGAGGCAGGTATGAAGCTTTCTTT CATSRGRYEAFF
TRBD1 TRBJ1-6 few TRBV5-1 TGCGCCAGCAGAGATGGAGGGGGCAAAGCCCTCCACTTT CASRDGGGKALHF
TRBD1 TRBJ1-2 NA TRBV24-1 TGTGCCCCAAGGGACAGCCTTGGGGGTGGCTACACCTTC CAPRDSLGGGYTF
NA TRBJ1-1 NA TRBV3-1/TRBV3-2 TGTGCCAGCAGCCCAAGCTCAGGGGCGGGGGACACTGAAGCTTTCTTT CASSPSSGAGDTEAFF
NA TRBJ2-1 NA TRBV5-1 TGCGCCAGCAGCTTGGGGGCAGGGTGGGGCAATGAGCAGTTCTTC CASSLGAGWGNEQFF
NA TRBJ2-1 NA TRBV5-4 TGTGCCAGCAGCTTCACAGGGAACAATGAGCAGTTCTTC CASSFTGNNEQFF
NA TRBJ1-3 NA TRBV2 TGTGCCAGCAGTCCAGAAAACACCATATATTTT CASSPENTIYF
TRBD1 TRBJ2-3 NA TRBV28 TGTGCCAGCAGCTCGGGACAGGGATTCACAGATACGCAGTATTTT CASSSGQGFTDTQYF
TRBD1 TRBJ1-4 NA TRBV6-5 TGTGCCAGCAGACGACAGGGGTCTAATGAAAAACTGTTTTTT CASRRQGSNEKLFF
NA TRBJ1-2 NA TRBV4-1 TGCGCCAGCAGCCAAGATAAATCCGCCGCAGGGATGGTTGGCTACACCTTC CASSQDKSAAGMVGYTF
TRBD2 TRBJ2-1 NA TRBV7-2 TGTGCCAGCAGCGTCACTAGCGGGGCTTCTGAGCAGTTCTTC CASSVTSGASEQFF
NA TRBJ2-5 few TRBV11-2 TGTGCCAGCAGTCCCGGGGTCGGGGGAGAGACCCAGTACTTC CASSPGVGGETQYF
NA TRBJ2-1 NA TRBV29-1 TGCAGCGTTGAAGATTCAAAGCTCGGACCAGGGGACTACAATGAGCAGTTCTTC CSVEDSKLGPGDYNEQFF
TRBD1 TRBJ1-2 NA TRBV2 TGTGCCAGCATAAATCCCGGGACAGGGGGATATGGCTACACCTTC CASINPGTGGYGYTF
NA TRBJ1-2 NA TRBV7-2 TGTGCCAGCAGCTTAAGTACGGGGGGTTTGGGTGGCTACACCTTC CASSLSTGGLGGYTF
TRBD2 TRBJ2-5 NA TRBV2 TGTGCCAGCAGTGAGGGACTAGCGGGACCCGATGGGACCCAGTACTTC CASSEGLAGPDGTQYF
NA TRBJ1-6 NA TRBV21-1 TGTGCCAGCAGCCCACAGGGTTCTAATTCACCCCTCCACTTT CASSPQGSNSPLHF
NA TRBJ2-7 NA TRBV18 TGTGCCAGCTCCACCACGGGAGATAGCTCCTACGAGCAGTACTTC CASSTTGDSSYEQYF
TRBD2 TRBJ2-5 NA TRBV27 TGTGCCAGCAGGCCCCTAAGGACTAGCGGGGGGGCTCGTAACCAAGAGACCCAGTACTTC CASRPLRTSGGARNQETQYF
NA TRBJ1-1 NA TRBV15 TGTGCCACCAGTCCTATTCTGGACACTGAAGCTTTCTTT CATSPILDTEAFF
NA TRBJ2-5 NA TRBV5-1 TGCGCCAGCAGCCGGGGGACAGAGCAAGAGACCCAGTACTTC CASSRGTEQETQYF
NA TRBJ1-1 few TRBV5-5 TGTGCCAGCAGCCAGGGACACGAAGCTTTCTTT CASSQGHEAFF
NA TRBJ1-5 NA TRBV5-1 TGCGCCAGCAGCTTGGCGGGATATAGCAATCAGCCCCAGCATTTT CASSLAGYSNQPQHF
NA TRBJ2-7 NA TRBV5-4 TGTGCCAGCAATTCGGTTGACATCCACGAGCAGTACTTC CASNSVDIHEQYF
NA TRBJ1-1 NA TRBV19 TGTGCCAGTAGTATAGACTCCGGACAGTTGACCACTGAAGCTTTCTTT CASSIDSGQLTTEAFF
TRBD1 TRBJ2-3 NA TRBV7-2 TGTGCCACCATTAGGCGAGGGGGCCTTAGCACAGATACGCAGTATTTT CATIRRGGLSTDTQYF
TRBD1 TRBJ1-5 NA TRBV19 TGTGCCACGACCGACAGGGTAGGCAATCAGCCCCAGCATTTT CATTDRVGNQPQHF
NA TRBJ1-1 NA TRBV7-9 TGTGCCAGCGGGGCACAGGGTGGCACTGAAGCTTTCTTT CASGAQGGTEAFF
TRBD1 TRBJ1-3 NA TRBV9 TGTGCCAGCAGCGTAGGGGGACAGGCCGACTCTGGAAACACCATATATTTT CASSVGGQADSGNTIYF
TRBD1 TRBJ1-2 NA TRBV19 TGTGCCAGTAGTATCCGGACAGGGGACTATGGCTACACCTTC CASSIRTGDYGYTF
TRBD2 TRBJ2-3 once TRBV3-1/TRBV3-2 TGTGCCAGCAGCCCCCAGACTAGCGGGGGTACAGATACGCAGTATTTT CASSPQTSGGTDTQYF
NA TRBJ2-1 NA TRBV5-1 TGCGCCAGCAGCCTGGACACCTACAATGAGCAGTTCTTC CASSLDTYNEQFF
NA TRBJ1-2 NA TRBV7-9 TGTGCCAGCAGCTTAGCGACGACAGCTGTCTATGGCTACACCTTC CASSLATTAVYGYTF
TRBD2 TRBJ2-3 NA TRBV5-1 TGCGCCAGCAGCTTAACTAGCGGGGGGGCGTCAGATACGCAGTATTTT CASSLTSGGASDTQYF
TRBD2 TRBJ2-3 NA TRBV19 TGTGCCAGTAGGGGACTAGCGGGGGCAGATACGCAGTATTTT CASRGLAGADTQYF
TRBD1 TRBJ1-1 NA TRBV6-1 TGTGCCAGCAGTGAAGCAGGGGGCGGGATAGCGACCACTGAAGCTTTCTTT CASSEAGGGIATTEAFF
NA TRBJ1-4 NA TRBV3-1/TRBV3-2 TGTGCCAGCAGCCAAGCCGGTGAAAAACTGTTTTTT CASSQAGEKLFF
TRBD1 TRBJ2-7 NA TRBV29-1 TGCAGCGGAACGGGACAGGGGGTAGACGAGCAGTACTTC CSGTGQGVDEQYF